The rows below give T cell receptor beta chains drawn from one sample of a study of OX40 agonist ivuxolimab in advanced cancers. Clones were read by immunoSEQ multiplex PCR, and TCRdb kept only the in-frame ones, dropping some. The sample shows under 15,000 clones, approximately 76% of them seen only once. Sequencing used CD4+ or CD8+ T cells sorted from blood, obtained in a trial of the OX40 agonist ivuxolimab. Receptor source: an adult with an advanced solid tumor such as melanoma, head and neck, liver or kidney cancer. Both conserved end residues are part of each CDR3. Each record gives: J gene, D gene, clone size, V gene, CDR3 DNA, CDR3 protein. A D gene is named only where the DNA matches it firmly. Rows may omit the clone size; those that give it use once, few, many or a size class.

>TRBJ2-7|TRBD2|medium-sized|TRBV27
TGTGCCAGCAGTTTTTCTAGCGGGAGCTACGAGCAGTACTTC
CASSFSSGSYEQYF
>TRBJ2-7|NA|NA|TRBV6-1
TGTGCCAGCAGTGAAGCTGGCGGATACTACGAGCAGTACTTC
CASSEAGGYYEQYF
>TRBJ2-5|TRBD2|medium-sized|TRBV7-7
TGTGCCAGCAGCTTACGTCTTGGTAGCGGGTTCTACCAAGAGACCCAGTACTTC
CASSLRLGSGFYQETQYF
>TRBJ2-1|TRBD2|NA|TRBV30
TGTGCCTGGAGTGGTTATACGGGACCCATGATGGGTAGCGGGAGTGTCACCTACAATGAGCAGTTCTTC
CAWSGYTGPMMGSGSVTYNEQFF
>TRBJ2-1|TRBD1|few|TRBV6-6
TGTGCCAGCACTCACAGGTGGCAGGGGGCCTATGAGCAGTTCTTC
CASTHRWQGAYEQFF
>TRBJ1-1|NA|few|TRBV7-7
TGTGCCAGAAGAAAACCAATCCCAGGGCTCATGAACACTGAAGCTTTCTTT
CARRKPIPGLMNTEAFF
>TRBJ2-7|NA|NA|TRBV29-1
TGCAGCGTTGAATGGACAGACCAGATCAACGAGCAGTACTTC
CSVEWTDQINEQYF
>TRBJ1-2|TRBD1|few|TRBV7-6
TGTGCCAGCAGCTTAGGGGGACAGCGCTTCTATGGCTACACCTTC
CASSLGGQRFYGYTF
>TRBJ1-4|NA|NA|TRBV27
TGTGCCAGCAGTTTAGGAGGGCGTTTGGAAAAACTGTTTTTT
CASSLGGRLEKLFF
>TRBJ2-5|NA|medium-sized|TRBV19
TGTGCCACTGGGGTCTCAGACTTTCAAGAGACCCAGTACTTC
CATGVSDFQETQYF
>TRBJ2-7|TRBD2|few|TRBV28
TGTGCCAGCAGTTTCCTAGCGGGAGGGGGAGAGCAGTACTTC
CASSFLAGGGEQYF
>TRBJ1-3|NA|NA|TRBV5-6
TGTGCCAGCAGAGGAACCGGGACCCTCTCTGGAAACACCATATATTTT
CASRGTGTLSGNTIYF
>TRBJ2-1|TRBD2|NA|TRBV19
TGTGCCAGTAGTACCCCCCGGACTAGCGGGAGCGGTGAGCAGTTCTTC
CASSTPRTSGSGEQFF
>TRBJ2-3|NA|few|TRBV28
TGTGCCAGCAGTTTCGTGGCCGGCACAGATACGCAGTATTTT
CASSFVAGTDTQYF
>TRBJ2-7|NA|NA|TRBV5-1
TGCGCCAGCTTCGAGGGAGTCTCAAGCTACGAGCAGTACTTC
CASFEGVSSYEQYF
>TRBJ2-7|TRBD2|NA|TRBV4-1
TGCGCCAGCAGCCATACGACTAGCGGAACCTACGAGCAGTACTTC
CASSHTTSGTYEQYF
>TRBJ2-5|NA|NA|TRBV11-3
TGTGCCAGCAGCTTAGGTCTAGGGGTCCAAGAGACCCAGTACTTC
CASSLGLGVQETQYF
>TRBJ2-3|TRBD1|NA|TRBV5-1
TGCGCCAGCAGCTTGGCACCGGACAGGGGGGCCACAGATACGCAGTATTTT
CASSLAPDRGATDTQYF
>TRBJ2-7|NA|few|TRBV7-3
TGTGCCAGCAGCTTAGCAGGATGGGGCGAGCAGTACTTC
CASSLAGWGEQYF
>TRBJ2-1|TRBD2|NA|TRBV5-6
TGTGCCAGCAGCCCAGTTCTAGCGGGAGGGTACAATGAGCAGTTCTTC
CASSPVLAGGYNEQFF
>TRBJ2-1|NA|NA|TRBV4-3
TGCGCCAGCAGCCAAGGGGCGGGACGACTCAATGAGCAGTTCTTC
CASSQGAGRLNEQFF
>TRBJ2-5|NA|few|TRBV7-2
TGTGCCAGCAGCCCTACTACTTCCCCGTTAGAGACCCAGTACTTC
CASSPTTSPLETQYF
>TRBJ2-1|NA|NA|TRBV7-9
TGTGCCAGCACGTATCCGAGGGGGGAGGGCCCGGGGAATGAGCAGTTCTTC
CASTYPRGEGPGNEQFF
>TRBJ2-7|NA|few|TRBV27
TGTGCCACCAGGGGGGCGCGGGAGATACCCTACGAGCAGTACTTC
CATRGAREIPYEQYF
>TRBJ1-1|TRBD1|NA|TRBV5-1
TGCGCCAGCAGCTACCGACAGGGGAACACTGAAGCTTTCTTT
CASSYRQGNTEAFF